The TCR beta chain under discussion was sequenced for a study of T-cell memory formation after mild COVID-19 (dated by TCRdb to the early 2020s). Regarding the complete study: Most TCR sequence clusters were specific to one of the two donors. T-cell clones expanding and contracting after mild COVID-19 in two donors were tracked by longitudinal TCRalpha and TCRbeta repertoire sequencing. Two young, previously healthy adult volunteers made up the cohort, one male and one female. Beyond this particular receptor, the publication reports: The detection of some responding clones in pre-infection memory suggests that pre-existing cross-reactive memory T cells joined the SARS-CoV-2 response. SARS-CoV-2 specificity was not confirmed for the second-wave clones peaking on day 37. Clones that contracted from day 15 to 85 showed balanced CD4/CD8 phenotypes, whereas a second wave of clones that expanded from day 15 to 37 leaned towards CD4+. Contracting CD4+ clones appeared mostly in the CM and EM memory subsets, whereas CD8+ clones were enriched in EMRA. The study covered only a couple of mild cases, and larger cohorts including severe cases with pre-infection samples were considered necessary.

From the cysteine up to the phenylalanine, the CDR3 has a length of 14 residues. The only DNA kept is the CDR3, 42 bases in frame from the first base. V and J are truncated by 4 bases and 4 bases respectively, leaving an intervening sequence of 13 bases. According to the germline V gene, CDR1 reads SGHVS and CDR2 reads FQNEAQ. Ficoll-Paque density gradient centrifugation was the method used to isolate PBMCs. This clonotype was observed many times. It has no known antigen specificity. Base-call qualities are not available, and no considerably larger clone is one nucleotide away. The reads were generated on an Illumina NovaSeq 6000. Using 5'RACE with constant-segment primers, TCRalpha and TCRbeta cDNA libraries were constructed, with sample barcodes and unique molecular identifiers added in the process. Trizol reagent was used to extract RNA from every sample. Amplification of the libraries took two PCR steps, and the second step added a second sample barcode plus Illumina TruSeq adapters. The libraries were sequenced on an Illumina NovaSeq using 2 x 150 bp paired-end reads. Per the authors' processing: With migec v1.2.7, reads were demultiplexed and then collapsed into UMI-guided consensus sequences. Using mixcr v2.1.11, the UMI consensuses were aligned to TRA and TRB V and J templates and assembled into clonotypes. A clonotype was counted as expanded or contracted only when both edgeR and NoisET called the clonotype significant, with the noise models trained on biological replicates. For edgeR calls, a false discovery rate-adjusted p below 0.01 and a log2 fold-change threshold of 1 were applied. As an exploratory analysis of dynamics, max-normalized trajectories of the 1000 most abundant clonotypes were examined by PCA with hierarchical clustering. Each responding clone was given a CD4 or CD8 phenotype based on the CD4+ and CD8+ repertoires, which had been sequenced separately. TCRdb cleaned the public reads at Q25 with fastp, built clones with MiXCR and kept in-frame beta chains. Here each entry gathers all rows of one CDR3 protein and keeps the most common genes and DNA. V and J calls and clone size were set by TCRdb, not the authors. Recorded for this sample are about 150,000 distinct CDR3 sequences; over 6% of them occurred a single time. 2% to 2.5% of the sample goes to the ten largest clones.

This chain joins TRBV7-8 to TRBJ1-1; possibly the D gene is TRBD1, per 6 matching bases. Sequenced input: PBMCs or a T cell subset sorted from them (not recorded which). This sequence originates from an adult woman who had mild COVID-19 (a few samples of this study predate the infection). The sample titles of this study are shuffled in the database, so cell type and time point are left out; the donor was told from shared clones. The DNA reads as follows: TGTGCCAGCAGCTCCCGGGGGGCTGGCACTGAAGCTTTCTTT. It translates to CASSSRGAGTEAFF.